The entry below gives a single T cell receptor (beta chain) sequence along with its context. Per germline, CDR1 SGHRS and CDR2 YFSETQ. The CDR3 loop spans 15 amino acids. The V segment lost 2 bases and the J segment 1 base; nucleotides outside the gene matches: 2. This sample is drawn from a study of blood T cell repertoires in COVID-19. Overall study: PBMCs, B-cell-depleted T cells, or T cells were the source of the cDNA or gDNA that made up the material.

Original analysis: Estimation of nucleated cell counts was performed using reference gene primer amplification. The repertoire was sequenced with immunoSEQ multiplex PCR; TCRdb's copy has only in-frame clones and lacks some. V and J calls and clone size are as listed in that table; D and trimming were resolved from the DNA. The data hold approximately 97,000 clones, with about 87% observed a single time. The V and J genes are TRBV5-1 and TRBJ2-3; 9 bases align to TRBD2. The sequence derives from a man in his fifties or sixties with active or convalescent COVID-19. Sequenced material: peripheral blood. CDR3 residues: CASSFASGGTDTQYF. As DNA, the CDR3 is TGCGCCAGCAGCTTTGCTAGCGGGGGCACAGATACGCAGTATTTT.